This T cell receptor beta chain was sequenced during a study of CD8+ T cells in alopecia areata. In each case, RNA was isolated and then reverse transcribed into cDNA as the sequencing template. Here immunoSEQ multiplex PCR was the method, and the copy in TCRdb shows in-frame clones only, minus some. The table shows approximately 59,000 clones, with under 55% occurring only once. The germline gives CDR1 MGHDK, CDR2 SYGVNS. This CDR3 is 16 amino acids long. The ends lost 3 bases at V and 9 bases at J; junction bases unmatched: 10. In the case of this clone: Its matching antigen is unknown.

Whole-study results and caveats: Lesional scalp, notably in alopecia totalis/universalis, had clonality above that of normal scalp.

The chain combines TRBV25-1 with TRBJ2-5; 13 bases agree with TRBD2. This material consisted of CD8+ T cells sorted from blood, taken at week 0. The receptor's source is a human donor with alopecia areata. The CDR3 spells CASSETGLAGWVAQYF. In DNA form, the CDR3 reads TGTGCCAGCAGTGAGACGGGACTAGCGGGATGGGTGGCCCAGTACTTC.